The clone carrying this T cell receptor (beta chain) occurred a few times. Its specificity is unknown. Through a sample-barcoded 5' primer and a J-beta primer mix, a second PCR was run for roughly 6 to 11 cycles. One entry per CDR3 protein results from TCRdb running MiXCR on the 5' RACE reads. Among hundreds of thousands of distinct CDR3 sequences, 22% were seen once, and the ten largest hold about 22%. This CDR3 region has 19 residues. The V and J ends lost 0 bases and 0 bases respectively, with 19 bases between them. The germline V gene has CDR1 MNHEY and CDR2 SMNVEV (reference sequence). This sample was taken from a study of blood T cells in healthy people across ages. General study findings and limits: Diversity of TCR beta per million T cells declined in a roughly linear way with age.

What was sequenced was blood. This sequence originates from an older man in good health. The chain has TRBV27 and TRBJ2-3, with D tentatively TRBD2 (6 bases). Written as DNA, the CDR3 is TGTGCCAGCAGTTTATCGATAGGCCCCCGGGACTTGAGCACAGATACGCAGTATTTT. This encodes CASSLSIGPRDLSTDTQYF.